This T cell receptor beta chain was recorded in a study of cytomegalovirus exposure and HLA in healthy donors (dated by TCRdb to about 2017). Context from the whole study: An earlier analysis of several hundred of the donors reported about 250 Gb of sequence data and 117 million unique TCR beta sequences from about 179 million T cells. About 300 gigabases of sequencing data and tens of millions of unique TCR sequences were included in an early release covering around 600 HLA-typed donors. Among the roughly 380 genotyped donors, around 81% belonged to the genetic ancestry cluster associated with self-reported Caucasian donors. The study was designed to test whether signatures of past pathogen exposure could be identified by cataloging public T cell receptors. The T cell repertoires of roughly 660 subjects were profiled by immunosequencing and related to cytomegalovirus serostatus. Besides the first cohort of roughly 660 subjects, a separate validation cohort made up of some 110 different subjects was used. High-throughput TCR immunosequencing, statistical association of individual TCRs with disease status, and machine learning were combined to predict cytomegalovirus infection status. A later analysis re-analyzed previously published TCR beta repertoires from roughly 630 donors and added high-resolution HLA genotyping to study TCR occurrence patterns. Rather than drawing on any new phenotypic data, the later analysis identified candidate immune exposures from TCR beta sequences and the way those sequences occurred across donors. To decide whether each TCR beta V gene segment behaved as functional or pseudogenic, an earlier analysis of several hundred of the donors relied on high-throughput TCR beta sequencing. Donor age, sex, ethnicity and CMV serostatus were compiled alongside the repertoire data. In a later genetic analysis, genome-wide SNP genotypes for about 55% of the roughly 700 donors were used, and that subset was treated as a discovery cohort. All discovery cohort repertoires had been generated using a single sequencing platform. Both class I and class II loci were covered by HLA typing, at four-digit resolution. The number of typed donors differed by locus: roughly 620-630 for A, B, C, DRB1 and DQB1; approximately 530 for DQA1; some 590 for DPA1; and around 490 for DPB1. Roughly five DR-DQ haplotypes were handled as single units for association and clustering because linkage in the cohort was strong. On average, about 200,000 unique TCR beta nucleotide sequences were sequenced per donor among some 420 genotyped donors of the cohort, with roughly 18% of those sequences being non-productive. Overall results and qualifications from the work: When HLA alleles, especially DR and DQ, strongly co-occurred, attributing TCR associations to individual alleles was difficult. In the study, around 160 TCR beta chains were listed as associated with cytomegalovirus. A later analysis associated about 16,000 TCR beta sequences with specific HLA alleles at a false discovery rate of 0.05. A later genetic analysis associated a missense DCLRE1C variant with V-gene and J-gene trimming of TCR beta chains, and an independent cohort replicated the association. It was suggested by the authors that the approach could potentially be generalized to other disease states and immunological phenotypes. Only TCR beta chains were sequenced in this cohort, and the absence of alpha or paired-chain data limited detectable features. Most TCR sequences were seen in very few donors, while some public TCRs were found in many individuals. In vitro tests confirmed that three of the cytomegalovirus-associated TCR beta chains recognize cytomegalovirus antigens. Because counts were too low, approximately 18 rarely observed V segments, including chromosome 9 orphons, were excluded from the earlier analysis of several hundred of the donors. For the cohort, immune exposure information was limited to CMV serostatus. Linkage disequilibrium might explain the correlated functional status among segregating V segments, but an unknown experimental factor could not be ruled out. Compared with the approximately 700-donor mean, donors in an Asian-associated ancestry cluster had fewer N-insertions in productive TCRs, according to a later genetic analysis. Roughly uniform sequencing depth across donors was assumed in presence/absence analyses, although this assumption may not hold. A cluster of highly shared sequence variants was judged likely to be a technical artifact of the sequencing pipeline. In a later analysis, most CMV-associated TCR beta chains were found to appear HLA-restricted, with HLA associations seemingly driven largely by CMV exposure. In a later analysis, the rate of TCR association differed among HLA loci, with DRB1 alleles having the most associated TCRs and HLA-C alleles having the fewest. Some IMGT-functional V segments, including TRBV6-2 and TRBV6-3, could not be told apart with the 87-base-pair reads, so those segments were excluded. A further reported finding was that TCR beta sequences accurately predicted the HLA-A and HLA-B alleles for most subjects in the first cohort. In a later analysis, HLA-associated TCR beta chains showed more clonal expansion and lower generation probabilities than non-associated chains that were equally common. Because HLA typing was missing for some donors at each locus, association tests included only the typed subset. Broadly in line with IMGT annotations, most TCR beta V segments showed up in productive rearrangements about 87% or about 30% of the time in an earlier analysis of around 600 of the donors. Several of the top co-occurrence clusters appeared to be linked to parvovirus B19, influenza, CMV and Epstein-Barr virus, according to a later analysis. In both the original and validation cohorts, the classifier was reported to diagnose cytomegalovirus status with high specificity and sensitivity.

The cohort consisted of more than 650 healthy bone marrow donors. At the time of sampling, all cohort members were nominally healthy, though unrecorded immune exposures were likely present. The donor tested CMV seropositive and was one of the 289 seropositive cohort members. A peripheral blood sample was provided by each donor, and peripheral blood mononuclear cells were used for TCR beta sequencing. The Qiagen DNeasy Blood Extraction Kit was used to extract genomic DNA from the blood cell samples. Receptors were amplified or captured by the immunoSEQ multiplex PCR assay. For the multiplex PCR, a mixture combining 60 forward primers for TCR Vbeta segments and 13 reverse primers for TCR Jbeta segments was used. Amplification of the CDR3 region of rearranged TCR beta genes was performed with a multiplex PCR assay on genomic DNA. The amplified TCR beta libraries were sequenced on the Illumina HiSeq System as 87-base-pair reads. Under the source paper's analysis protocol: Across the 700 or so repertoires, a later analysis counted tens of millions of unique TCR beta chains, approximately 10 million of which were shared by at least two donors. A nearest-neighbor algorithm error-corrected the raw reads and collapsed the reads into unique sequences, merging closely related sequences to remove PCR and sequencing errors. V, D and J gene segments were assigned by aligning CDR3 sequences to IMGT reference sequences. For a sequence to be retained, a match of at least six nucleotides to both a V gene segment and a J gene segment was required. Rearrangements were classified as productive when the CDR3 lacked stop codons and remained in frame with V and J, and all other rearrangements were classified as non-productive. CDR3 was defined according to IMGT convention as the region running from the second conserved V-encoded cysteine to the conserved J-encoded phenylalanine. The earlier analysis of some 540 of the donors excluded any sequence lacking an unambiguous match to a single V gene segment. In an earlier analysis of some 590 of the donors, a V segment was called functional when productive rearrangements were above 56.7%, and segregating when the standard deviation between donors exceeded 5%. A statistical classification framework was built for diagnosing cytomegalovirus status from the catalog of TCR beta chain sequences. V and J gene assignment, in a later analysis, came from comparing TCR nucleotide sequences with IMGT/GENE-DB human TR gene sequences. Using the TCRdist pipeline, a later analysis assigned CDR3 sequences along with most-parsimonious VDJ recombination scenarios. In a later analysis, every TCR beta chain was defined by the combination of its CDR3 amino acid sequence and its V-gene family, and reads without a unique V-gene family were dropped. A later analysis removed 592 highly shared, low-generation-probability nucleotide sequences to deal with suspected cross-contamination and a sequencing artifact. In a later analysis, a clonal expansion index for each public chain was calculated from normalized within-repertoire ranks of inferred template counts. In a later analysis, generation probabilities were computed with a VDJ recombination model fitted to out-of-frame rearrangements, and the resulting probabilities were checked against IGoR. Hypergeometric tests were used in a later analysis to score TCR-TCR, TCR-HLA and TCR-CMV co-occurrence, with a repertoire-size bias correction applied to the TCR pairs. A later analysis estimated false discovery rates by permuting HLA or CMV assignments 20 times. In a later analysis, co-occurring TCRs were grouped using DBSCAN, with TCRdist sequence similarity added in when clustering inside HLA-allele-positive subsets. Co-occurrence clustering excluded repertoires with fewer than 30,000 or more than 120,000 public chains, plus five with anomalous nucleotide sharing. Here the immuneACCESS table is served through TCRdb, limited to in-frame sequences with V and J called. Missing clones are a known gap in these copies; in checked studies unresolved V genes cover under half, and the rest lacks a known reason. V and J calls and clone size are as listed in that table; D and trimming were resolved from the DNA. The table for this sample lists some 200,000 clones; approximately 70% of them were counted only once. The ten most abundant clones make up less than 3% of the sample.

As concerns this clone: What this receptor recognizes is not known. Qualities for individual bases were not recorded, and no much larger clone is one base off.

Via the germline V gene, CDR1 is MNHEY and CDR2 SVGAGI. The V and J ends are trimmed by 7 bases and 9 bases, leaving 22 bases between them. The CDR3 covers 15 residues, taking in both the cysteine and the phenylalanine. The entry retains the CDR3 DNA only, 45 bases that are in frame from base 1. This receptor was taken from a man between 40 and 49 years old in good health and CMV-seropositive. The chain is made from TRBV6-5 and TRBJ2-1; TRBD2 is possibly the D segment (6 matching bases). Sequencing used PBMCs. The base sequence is TGTGCCAGCATCGGGGCGGGGCTCCTCTCCGGTGAGCAGTTCTTC. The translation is CASIGAGLLSGEQFF.